These 17 T cell receptor beta chains originate from one sample sequenced in a study of blood T cell repertoires in COVID-19. The repertoire was sequenced with immunoSEQ multiplex PCR; TCRdb's copy has only in-frame clones and lacks some. The table includes 120,000 to 150,000 clones, roughly 80% detected once. Source material: peripheral blood. The receptors were gathered from a human donor in a cohort sampled during active COVID-19.

This chain uses TRBV6-2 or TRBV6-3 with TRBJ2-7; TRBD2 matches at 9 bases. V gave up 2 bases and J gave up 6 bases; unmatched junction bases: 8. CDR1 is MNHEY and CDR2 is SVGEGT in the germline V gene. The CDR3 extends over 15 amino acids. The CDR3 nucleotides are TGTGCCAGCAGTTACGCCGGTGGCGGGGGGGGCGAGCAGTACTTC. Protein: CASSYAGGGGGEQYF.

The sample holds a few counts of this clone. This chain uses TRBV5-6 with TRBJ2-2; TRBD1 aligns across 10 bases. Germline V gene data show CDR1 as SGHDT and CDR2 as YYEEEE. V lost 4 bases and J lost 4; bases outside the gene matches: 7. This CDR3 is 16 amino acids long. The CDR3 sequence is CASSPGTGEPTGELFF. CDR3 sequence (DNA): TGTGCCAGCAGCCCCGGGACAGGGGAACCCACCGGGGAGCTGTTTTTT.

Comment on this clone: The same CDR3 also results from other DNA sequences found in this sample. This chain links TRBV5-1 with TRBJ2-1; 12 bases line up with TRBD2. The length of the CDR3 is 16 residues. The V gene end was trimmed by 0 bases and the J gene end by 4 bases; junction bases not matched to a gene: 2. Germline V lookup: CDR1 SGHRS, CDR2 YFSETQ. The CDR3 is CASSLGGTSGYNEQFF. The CDR3 DNA follows: TGCGCCAGCAGCTTGGGCGGGACTAGCGGGTACAATGAGCAGTTCTTC.

The rearrangement joins TRBV12-3 or TRBV12-4 to TRBJ2-3, with no clear D. V gave up 3 bases and J gave up 6 bases, with 7 bases separating them. The length of the CDR3 is 12 residues. CDR3 protein: CASSFSRDTQYF. CDR3 DNA sequence: TGTGCCAGCAGTTTTTCGCGGGATACGCAGTATTTT.

The rearrangement links TRBV6-2 or TRBV6-3 to TRBJ2-5; 9 bases are a match to TRBD1. The V segment lost 2 bases and the J segment 1 base; nucleotides outside the gene matches: 2. This CDR3 region has 15 residues. Germline CDR1 MNHEY, CDR2 SVGEGT. The CDR3 loop reads CASSYGTGFQETQYF. Here the CDR3 DNA reads TGTGCCAGCAGTTACGGGACAGGGTTCCAAGAGACCCAGTACTTC.

This sequence joins TRBV11-2 and TRBJ2-7, with a weak D call TRBD1 (5 bases). The germline gives CDR1 SGHAT, CDR2 FQNNGV. Trimming pared 2 bases from V and 9 bases from J, leaving 17 bases between. The CDR3 extends over 14 amino acids. The DNA for the CDR3 is TGTGCCAGCAGCTTATCTTCCAGGTCCCAGGGGCAGTACTTC. This encodes CASSLSSRSQGQYF.

V usage is TRBV7-9 and J usage is TRBJ1-5, with D tentatively TRBD1 (5 bases). V was shortened by 2 bases and J by 5 bases, with 10 bases between the two germline ends. The CDR3 length is 14 residues. CDR1 is SEHNR and CDR2 is FQNEAQ in the germline V gene (reference sequence). In nucleotides, the CDR3 is TGTGCCAGCAGCTTAAACGGGGGGGATCAGCCCCAGCATTTT. Translating it yields CASSLNGGDQPQHF. Full variable domain (remainder filled in from reference TRBV7-9 and TRBJ1-5): DTGVSQNPRHKITKRGQNVTFRCDPISEHNRLYWYRQTLGQGPEFLTYFQNEAQLEKSRLLSDRFSAERPKGSFSTLEIQRTEQGDSAMYLCASSLNGGDQPQHFGDGTRLSIL.

V usage is TRBV7-2 and J usage is TRBJ2-5, with a possible D match to TRBD1 (6 bases). CDR3 length equals 15 residues. V was clipped by 6 bases and J by 4 bases, with 18 bases between them. CDR1 is SGHTA, CDR2 FQGNSA, per germline. The CDR3 sequence is CASRSRQGHRETQYF. The CDR3 DNA is TGTGCCAGCAGGAGTAGGCAGGGGCACCGAGAGACCCAGTACTTC. The complete variable domain, with remaining parts taken from reference TRBV7-2 and TRBJ2-5, reads GAGVSQSPSNKVTEKGKDVELRCDPISGHTALYWYRQSLGQGLEFLIYFQGNSAPDKSGLPSDRFSAERTGGSVSTLTIQRTQQEDSAVYLCASRSRQGHRETQYFGPGTRLLVL.

This chain connects TRBV5-5 to TRBJ2-1; 14 positions match TRBD2. The CDR3 has 17 amino acids. Germline CDR1 reads SGHKS; CDR2 reads YYEKEE (reference sequence). V was clipped by 4 bases and J by 8 bases; unmatched bases: 11. CDR3: CASSPTGLAGVRDEQFF. The CDR3 DNA sequence: TGTGCCAGCAGCCCTACGGGACTAGCGGGGGTAAGGGATGAGCAGTTCTTC.

The chain employs TRBV9 and TRBJ2-2, with D hard to call. The CDR3 contains 13 residues. V was cut by 4 bases and J by 2 bases, with 6 bases left in between. CDR1 and CDR2 from the germline V gene are SGDLS and YYNGEE. The CDR3 DNA sequence: TGTGCCAGCAGCCGAGAAAACACCGGGGAGCTGTTTTTT. It is translated as CASSRENTGELFF.

This clone came up a few times. V gene TRBV24-1 combines with J gene TRBJ2-7, with 8 nucleotides matching TRBD2. Trimming cost V 8 bases and J 6 bases; bases outside gene matches: 8. The germline gives CDR1 KGHDR, CDR2 SFDVKD. This CDR3 has 13 residues. DNA of the CDR3: TGTGCCACCAAGGGACGGGGGGGAGCCGAGCAGTACTTC. Amino acids: CATKGRGGAEQYF.

The chain couples TRBV6-6 to TRBJ1-1, with 11 bases lining up with TRBD1. The CDR3 covers 13 residues. Trimming removed 7 bases from V and 4 bases from J; junction bases left unmatched: 2. CDR1 MNHNY and CDR2 SVGAGI come from the germline V gene (reference sequence). The CDR3 nucleotides read TGTGCCAGCAAAGGGACAGGGGGCACTGAAGCTTTCTTT. It codes for CASKGTGGTEAFF.

V gene TRBV5-1 combines with J gene TRBJ1-4; D ambiguous. Deletions cut 0 bases from V and 4 bases from J, with 10 bases between. The V gene's germline CDR1 is SGHRS and CDR2 YFSETQ. CDR3 length: 15 residues. CDR3 amino acids: CASSLGAVVNEKLFF. CDR3 DNA: TGCGCCAGCAGCTTGGGGGCAGTAGTTAATGAAAAACTGTTTTTT.

CDR3 in amino acids: CASSSRTGGVTVEAFF. CDR3 DNA sequence: TGTGCCAGCAGTTCCCGGACAGGGGGCGTAACCGTTGAAGCTTTCTTT. The chain carries TRBV6-5 and TRBJ1-1; 11 positions agree with TRBD1. Germline V gives CDR1 MNHEY, CDR2 SVGAGI. V gave up 4 bases and J gave up 7 bases; unmatched junction bases: 11. The CDR3 is 16 residues long.

The V call is TRBV2, the J call TRBJ1-2; 8 bases are a match to TRBD1. This CDR3 is 13 amino acids long. V lost 7 bases and J lost 3; bases outside the gene matches: 4. Germline lookup yields CDR1 SNHLY and CDR2 FYNNEI. The CDR3 bases are TGTGCCAGCACCCCACAGGGGGACTATGGCTACACCTTC. This sequence encodes CASTPQGDYGYTF.

The V call is TRBV6-5, the J call TRBJ1-2, with 8 bases aligning to TRBD1. Trimming removed 2 bases from V and 7 bases from J; junction bases left unmatched: 9. The germline V gene encodes CDR1 MNHEY and CDR2 SVGAGI. The CDR3 has 15 residues. CDR3 loop: CASSYAPAQGAGYTF. Here the CDR3 DNA reads TGTGCCAGCAGTTACGCGCCGGCCCAGGGGGCTGGCTACACCTTC.

The J gene is TRBJ2-1, the V gene TRBV24-1; possibly TRBD2 for D (6 bases). Germline V gene data show CDR1 as KGHDR and CDR2 as SFDVKD. The CDR3 covers 18 residues. The germline V and J ends were trimmed by 5 bases and 0 bases, with 19 bases remaining between them. Here the CDR3 DNA reads TGTGCCACCAGTGTTGCGGGGTCCGCGACGGTCTCCTACAATGAGCAGTTCTTC. It yields the protein CATSVAGSATVSYNEQFF.